This T cell receptor (beta chain) was sequenced in a study of T cell responses to AZD1222 COVID-19 vaccine. Study-wide results and limits: It should be noted that donors were predominantly white British and more often female, and clonal diversity was possibly underestimated. None of the repertoires were sampled until the peak T cell response had passed.

Regarding this clone: Antigen: not known.

The CDR3 is 14 amino acids. The V end lost 2 bases, the J end lost 2 bases, and 10 bases lay between the germline ends. CDR1 and CDR2 from the germline V gene are MGHRA and YSYEKL. Libraries were prepared by immunoSEQ multiplex PCR; TCRdb keeps only in-frame clonotypes and omits some of them. This sample has around 250,000 clones, with approximately 95% found just once. The rearrangement links TRBV4-1 to TRBJ2-7; the D call may be TRBD1 or TRBD2 (5 bases each). The receptor's source is an adult in good health. The sample was peripheral blood, taken on day 0 of AZD1222 vaccination. CDR3 in amino acids: CASSQRDGAYEQYF. CDR3 coding DNA: TGCGCCAGCAGCCAAAGGGACGGAGCCTACGAGCAGTACTTC.